This T cell receptor (beta chain) is from a study of shared clonotypes between healthy human individuals. It was at deep level that the assay was run. Some clones are missing from TCRdb's copy, which holds only in-frame ones; the method was immunoSEQ multiplex PCR. The table has about 1,900,000 clones, roughly 95% seen once. The CDR3 is 13 amino acids. V lost 3 bases and J 5 bases, leaving 12 bases between the germline ends. The germline V gene has CDR1 SGDLS and CDR2 YYNGEE. Naive-designated CD8 cells lacked CD45RO, were positively enriched for CCR7, and omitted terminally differentiated effector memory CD45RA+ cells.

The origin of this receptor is a man aged 18 to 30 in good health. The sample consisted of naive CD8+ T cells sorted from blood. The chain recombines TRBV9 with TRBJ2-7, with D perhaps matching TRBD1 or TRBD2 (6 bases each). CDR3 coding DNA: TGTGCCAGCAGCGGCAGGGGAGGCGACGAGCAGTACTTC. This sequence encodes CASSGRGGDEQYF. The full variable domain, rest sourced from reference TRBV9 and TRBJ2-7, is DSGVTQTPKHLITATGQRVTLRCSPRSGDLSVYWYQQSLDQGLQFLIQYYNGEERAKGNILERFSAQQFPDLHSELNLSSLELGDSALYFCASSGRGGDEQYFGPGTRLTVT.